The entry below gives a single T cell receptor beta chain sequence along with its context. Antigen specificity is unknown. This specimen comes from a study of shared clonotypes between healthy human individuals. About the study: There were three CD4 naive, three CD4 memory, two CD8 naive and one CD8 memory plates per donor.

The CDR3 extends over 18 amino acids. Trimming cost V 6 bases and J 7 bases; bases outside gene matches: 19. CDR1 is LNHNV and CDR2 is YYDKDF in the germline V gene (reference sequence). In the original processing: Because ImmunoSEQ provided only junction sequences with no quality scores, the filtering differed. Sequenced by immunoSEQ multiplex PCR; TCRdb stores in-frame clones only, minus some. That table furnishes V, J and clone size, whereas the DNA furnished D and trimming. This sample has about 110,000 clones, with roughly 70% found just once. Study-wide results and limits: Naive CD4 clonotypes were shared across a handful of donors at about 5.2%.

Sequencing was done on a sample of memory CD8+ T cells sorted from blood. This sample's subset: CD45RO+ cells pooled with CCR7-negative TemRA cells. The chain combines TRBV15 with TRBJ2-1, with 9 bases matching TRBD2. This TCR was recovered from a woman aged 25-40 years in good health. CDR3 DNA: TGTGCCACCAGTCCCGGCGGGCCTACGGTAGCGGGAGATAATGAGCAGTTCTTC. Amino acids: CATSPGGPTVAGDNEQFF.